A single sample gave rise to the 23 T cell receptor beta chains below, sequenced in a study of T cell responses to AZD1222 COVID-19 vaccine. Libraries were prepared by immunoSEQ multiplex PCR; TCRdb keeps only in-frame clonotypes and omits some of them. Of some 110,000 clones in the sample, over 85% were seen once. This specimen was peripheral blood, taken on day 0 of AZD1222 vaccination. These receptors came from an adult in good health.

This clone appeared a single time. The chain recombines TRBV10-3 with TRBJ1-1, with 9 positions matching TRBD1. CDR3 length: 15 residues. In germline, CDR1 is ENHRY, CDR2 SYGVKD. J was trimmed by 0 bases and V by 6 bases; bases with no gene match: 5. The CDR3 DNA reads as TGTGCCATCAGGGGACAGGGAGGAGTGAACACTGAAGCTTTCTTT. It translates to CAIRGQGGVNTEAFF.

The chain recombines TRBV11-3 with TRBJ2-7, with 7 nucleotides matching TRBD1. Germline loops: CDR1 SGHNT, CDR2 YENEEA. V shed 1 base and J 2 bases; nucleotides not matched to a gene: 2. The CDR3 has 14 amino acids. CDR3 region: CASSLGQGPYEQYF. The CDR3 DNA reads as TGTGCCAGCAGCTTAGGACAGGGACCCTACGAGCAGTACTTC.

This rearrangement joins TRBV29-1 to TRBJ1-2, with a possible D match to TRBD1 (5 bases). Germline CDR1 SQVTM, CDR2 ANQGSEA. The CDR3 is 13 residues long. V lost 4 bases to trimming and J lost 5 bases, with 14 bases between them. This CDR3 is CSVAGRVGYGYTF. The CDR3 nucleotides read TGCAGCGTTGCCGGCAGGGTGGGTTATGGCTACACCTTC.

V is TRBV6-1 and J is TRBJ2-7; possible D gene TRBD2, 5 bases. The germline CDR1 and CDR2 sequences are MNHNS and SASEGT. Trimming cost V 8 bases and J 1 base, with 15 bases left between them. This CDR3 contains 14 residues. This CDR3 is CASAPSSFSYEQYF. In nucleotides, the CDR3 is TGTGCCAGCGCCCCTAGCTCCTTTTCCTACGAGCAGTACTTC.

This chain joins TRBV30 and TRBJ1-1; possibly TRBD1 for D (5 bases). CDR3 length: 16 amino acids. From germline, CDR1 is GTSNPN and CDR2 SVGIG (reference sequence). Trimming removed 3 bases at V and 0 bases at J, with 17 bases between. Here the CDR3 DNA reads TGTGCCTGGAGCCAGGGTCGTCCACCGATGAACACTGAAGCTTTCTTT. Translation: CAWSQGRPPMNTEAFF.

Written as DNA, the CDR3 is TGCGCCAGCAGCCCGTTGGGAGGAATCTACAATGAGCAGTTCTTC. Protein sequence: CASSPLGGIYNEQFF. This rearrangement joins TRBV5-1 to TRBJ2-1; D perhaps matches TRBD2 (6 bases). Germline V gene data show CDR1 as SGHRS and CDR2 as YFSETQ. CDR3 length equals 15 residues. Trimming took 4 bases from V and 3 from J, leaving 14 bases between them.

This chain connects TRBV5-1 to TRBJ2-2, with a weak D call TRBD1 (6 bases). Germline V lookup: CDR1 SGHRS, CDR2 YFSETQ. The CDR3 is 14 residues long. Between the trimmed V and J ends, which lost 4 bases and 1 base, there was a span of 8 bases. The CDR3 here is CASSPTGNTGELFF. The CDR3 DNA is TGCGCCAGCAGCCCGACAGGGAACACCGGGGAGCTGTTTTTT.

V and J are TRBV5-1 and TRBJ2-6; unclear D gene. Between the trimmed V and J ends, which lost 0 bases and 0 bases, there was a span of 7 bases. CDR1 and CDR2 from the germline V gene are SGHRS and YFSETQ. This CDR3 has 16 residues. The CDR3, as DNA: TGCGCCAGCAGCTTGGTCGCCTTCTCTGGGGCCAACGTCCTGACTTTC. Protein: CASSLVAFSGANVLTF.

This CDR3 is CASSLSLTGPSGNTIYF. CDR3 nucleotides: TGCGCCAGCAGTCTCTCTCTGACAGGACCCTCTGGAAACACCATATATTTT. The chain has TRBV10-2 and TRBJ1-3, with a tentative D call TRBD1 (6 bases). Trimming pared 5 bases from V and 0 bases from J, leaving 17 bases between. The CDR3 sequence is 17 residues long. Germline CDR1 WSHSY, CDR2 SAAADI.

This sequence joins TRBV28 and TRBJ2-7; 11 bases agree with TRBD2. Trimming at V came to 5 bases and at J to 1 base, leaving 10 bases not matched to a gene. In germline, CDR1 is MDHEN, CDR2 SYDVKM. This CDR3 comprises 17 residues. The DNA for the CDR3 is TGTGCCAGCAGTCCTATGGTTCTAGCGGGGGGATCCTACGAGCAGTACTTC. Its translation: CASSPMVLAGGSYEQYF. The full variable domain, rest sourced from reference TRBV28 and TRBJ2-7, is DVKVTQSSRYLVKRTGEKVFLECVQDMDHENMFWYRQDPGLGLRLIYFSYDVKMKEKGDIPEGYSVSREKKERFSLILESASTNQTSMYLCASSPMVLAGGSYEQYFGPGTRLTVT.

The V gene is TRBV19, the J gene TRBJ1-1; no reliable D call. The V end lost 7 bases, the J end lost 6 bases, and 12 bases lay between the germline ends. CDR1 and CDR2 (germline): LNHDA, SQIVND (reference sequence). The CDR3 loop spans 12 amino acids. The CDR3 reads CASTHMRSEAFF. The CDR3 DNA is TGTGCCAGTACCCATATGAGGTCTGAAGCTTTCTTT.

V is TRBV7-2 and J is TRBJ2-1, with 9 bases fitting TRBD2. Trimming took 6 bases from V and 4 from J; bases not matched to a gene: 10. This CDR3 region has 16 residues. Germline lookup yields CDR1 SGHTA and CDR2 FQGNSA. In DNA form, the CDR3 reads TGTGCCAGCAGACATCCCAGGCTAGCGGGGTACAATGAGCAGTTCTTC. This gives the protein CASRHPRLAGYNEQFF.

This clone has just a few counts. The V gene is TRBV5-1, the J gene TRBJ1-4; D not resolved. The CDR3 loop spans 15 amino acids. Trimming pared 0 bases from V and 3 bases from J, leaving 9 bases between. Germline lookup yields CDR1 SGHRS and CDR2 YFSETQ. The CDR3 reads CASSLELGSNEKLFF. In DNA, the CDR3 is TGCGCCAGCAGCTTGGAATTGGGTTCTAATGAAAAACTGTTTTTT.

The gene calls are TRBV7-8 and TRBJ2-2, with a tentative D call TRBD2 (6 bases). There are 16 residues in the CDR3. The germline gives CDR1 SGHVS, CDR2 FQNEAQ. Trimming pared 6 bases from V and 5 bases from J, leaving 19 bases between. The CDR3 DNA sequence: TGTGCCAGCAGTCAGCAGTTGGGCGGGGCGACCGGGGAGCTGTTTTTT. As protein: CASSQQLGGATGELFF. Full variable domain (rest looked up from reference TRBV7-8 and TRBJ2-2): GAGVSQSPRYKVAKRGQDVALRCDPISGHVSLFWYQQALGQGPEFLTYFQNEAQLDKSGLPSDRFFAERPEGSVSTLKIQRTQQEDSAVYLCASSQQLGGATGELFFGEGSRLTVL.

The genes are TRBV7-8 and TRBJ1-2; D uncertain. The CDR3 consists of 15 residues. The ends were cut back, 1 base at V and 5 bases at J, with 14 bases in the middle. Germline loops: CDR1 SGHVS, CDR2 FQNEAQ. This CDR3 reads CASSLESAVAYGYTF. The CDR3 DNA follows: TGTGCCAGCAGCTTAGAATCGGCAGTGGCGTATGGCTACACCTTC.

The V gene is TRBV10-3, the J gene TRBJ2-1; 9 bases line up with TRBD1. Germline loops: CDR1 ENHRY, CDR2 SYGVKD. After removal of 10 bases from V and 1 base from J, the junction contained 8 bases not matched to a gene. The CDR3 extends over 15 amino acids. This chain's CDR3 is CATRGDRVSYNEQFF. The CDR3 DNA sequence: TGTGCCACCCGTGGGGACAGGGTATCCTACAATGAGCAGTTCTTC.

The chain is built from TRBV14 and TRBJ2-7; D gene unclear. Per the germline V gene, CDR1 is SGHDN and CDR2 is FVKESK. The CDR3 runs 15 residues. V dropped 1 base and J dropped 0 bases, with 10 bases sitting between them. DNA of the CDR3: TGTGCCAGCAGCCAAGGTAGGCCAGCCTCCTACGAGCAGTACTTC. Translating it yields CASSQGRPASYEQYF.

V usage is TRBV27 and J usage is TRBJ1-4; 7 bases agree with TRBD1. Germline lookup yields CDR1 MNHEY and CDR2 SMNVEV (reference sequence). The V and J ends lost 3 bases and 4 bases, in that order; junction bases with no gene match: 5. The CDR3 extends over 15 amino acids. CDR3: CASSFLGQSNEKLFF. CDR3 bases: TGTGCCAGCAGTTTTCTGGGACAGAGTAATGAAAAACTGTTTTTT.

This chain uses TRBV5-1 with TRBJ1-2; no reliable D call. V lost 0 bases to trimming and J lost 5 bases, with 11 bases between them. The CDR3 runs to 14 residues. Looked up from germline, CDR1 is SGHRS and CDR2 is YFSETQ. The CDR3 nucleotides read TGCGCCAGCAGCTTGGGCAGTGAGGTATATGGCTACACCTTC. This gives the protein CASSLGSEVYGYTF.

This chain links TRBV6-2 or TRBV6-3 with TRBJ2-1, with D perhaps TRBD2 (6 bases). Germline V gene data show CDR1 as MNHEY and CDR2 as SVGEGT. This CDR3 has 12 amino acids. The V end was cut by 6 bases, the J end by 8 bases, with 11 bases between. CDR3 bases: TGTGCCAGCAGCCCGGGAGCCGATGAGCAGTTCTTC. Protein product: CASSPGADEQFF.

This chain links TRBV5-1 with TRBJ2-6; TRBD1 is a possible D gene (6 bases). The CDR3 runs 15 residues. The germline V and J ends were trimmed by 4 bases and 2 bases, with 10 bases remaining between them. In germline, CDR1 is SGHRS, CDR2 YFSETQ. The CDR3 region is CASSPEGAGANVLTF. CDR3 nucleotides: TGCGCCAGCAGCCCCGAGGGGGCTGGGGCCAACGTCCTGACTTTC.

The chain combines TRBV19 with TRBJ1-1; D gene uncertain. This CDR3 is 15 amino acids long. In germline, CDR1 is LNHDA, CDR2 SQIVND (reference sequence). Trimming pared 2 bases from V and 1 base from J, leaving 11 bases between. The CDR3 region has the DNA TGTGCCAGTAGTATATCTAATTCCGGGAACACTGAAGCTTTCTTT. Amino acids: CASSISNSGNTEAFF. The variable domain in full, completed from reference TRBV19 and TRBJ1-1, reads DGGITQSPKYLFRKEGQNVTLSCEQNLNHDAMYWYRQDPGQGLRLIYYSQIVNDFQKGDIAEGYSVSREKKESFPLTVTSAQKNPTAFYLCASSISNSGNTEAFFGQGTRLTVV.

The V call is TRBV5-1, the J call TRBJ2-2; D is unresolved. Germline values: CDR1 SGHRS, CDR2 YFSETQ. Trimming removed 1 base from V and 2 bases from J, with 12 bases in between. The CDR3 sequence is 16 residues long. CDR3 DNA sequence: TGCGCCAGCAGCTTGATCTCCCCAACAAACACCGGGGAGCTGTTTTTT. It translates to CASSLISPTNTGELFF.